Listed below are T cell receptor beta chains from one sample, sequenced in a study of blood T cells in healthy people across ages. TCRdb re-derived calls from the 5' RACE reads in MiXCR, one entry per CDR3 protein. The repertoire holds about 1.1 million distinct CDR3 sequences, roughly two fifths seen once, with 13% in the top ten. The specimen sequenced was blood. These receptors were obtained from a man aged 18 to 29 in good health. CDR3s include the opening cysteine and the closing phenylalanine or tryptophan. D genes are given only for firm matches. Part of the rows lack a size; the others show once, few, many or a class for expanded clones.

TRBJ2-5,.,TRBV20-1,.,CSARDSGTASYGQYF,TGCAGTGCTAGAGATTCGGGGACTGCCTCCTACGGGCAGTACTTC
TRBJ2-1,.,TRBV20-1,.,CSARGRSSYNEQFF,TGCAGTGCTAGAGGACGGAGCTCCTACAATGAGCAGTTCTTC
TRBJ2-1,.,TRBV11-2,few,CASSPVGFYDEQFF,TGTGCCAGCAGCCCGGTGGGGTTCTACGATGAGCAGTTCTTC
TRBJ1-2,TRBD1,TRBV25-1,few,CASSVRTGAEDNYGYTF,TGTGCCAGCAGTGTTCGGACAGGGGCCGAAGATAACTATGGCTACACCTTC
TRBJ2-7,TRBD1,TRBV18,.,CASSRLGGKDNEQYF,TGTGCCAGCTCACGTTTAGGGGGCAAGGACAATGAGCAGTACTTC
TRBJ1-5,.,TRBV7-9,few,CASSYDGPQPQHF,TGTGCCAGCAGCTACGACGGACCTCAGCCCCAGCATTTT
TRBJ2-1,.,TRBV5-1,many,CASSLGLGVSSNNEQFF,TGCGCCAGCAGCTTGGGACTAGGTGTTTCCTCCAACAATGAGCAGTTCTTC
TRBJ1-6,.,TRBV7-2,.,CASSLRARARSYNSPLHF,TGTGCCAGCAGCTTACGGGCCAGGGCAAGATCCTATAATTCACCCCTCCACTTT
TRBJ2-7,TRBD1,TRBV20-1,.,CSARYRDSYEQYF,TGCAGTGCTAGATACCGGGACAGCTACGAGCAGTACTTC
TRBJ2-3,.,TRBV9,.,CASSAPSPGDTQYF,TGTGCCAGCAGCGCCCCTTCACCTGGGGATACGCAGTATTTT
TRBJ1-1,TRBD1,TRBV6-6,few,CASSYQGAKAFF,TGTGCCAGCAGTTACCAGGGGGCGAAAGCTTTCTTT
TRBJ1-5,.,TRBV20-1,.,CSARDTIGVSNQPQHF,TGCAGTGCTAGAGATACGATAGGGGTAAGCAATCAGCCCCAGCATTTT
TRBJ1-3,.,TRBV7-3,.,CASSSERGNTIYF,TGTGCCAGCAGCTCCGAGCGGGGAAACACCATATATTTT
TRBJ1-2,.,TRBV7-2,.,CASSLGGAPANYGYTF,TGTGCCAGCAGCTTAGGAGGAGCACCAGCTAACTATGGCTACACCTTC
TRBJ1-4,TRBD1,TRBV12-3/TRBV12-4,few,CASSSDRGTNEKLFF,TGTGCCAGCAGTTCCGACAGGGGAACTAATGAAAAACTGTTTTTT
TRBJ2-6,.,TRBV7-9,.,CASSLHVSGANVLTF,TGTGCCAGCAGCCTTCACGTCTCTGGGGCCAACGTCCTGACTTTC
TRBJ2-3,TRBD2,TRBV20-1,few,CSARLSAGDTDTQYF,TGCAGTGCTAGATTGTCAGCGGGGGATACAGATACGCAGTATTTT
TRBJ1-2,.,TRBV2,.,CASKAGTLKGGYTF,TGTGCCAGCAAAGCCGGGACACTAAAGGGTGGCTACACCTTC
TRBJ1-2,.,TRBV28,.,CASSQGGRGFNYGYTF,TGTGCCAGCAGTCAAGGAGGCCGGGGCTTTAACTATGGCTACACCTTC
TRBJ1-4,.,TRBV12-3/TRBV12-4,.,CASSSPPDPVANEKLFF,TGTGCCAGCAGTTCACCCCCGGACCCGGTAGCTAATGAAAAACTGTTTTTT
TRBJ2-5,TRBD2,TRBV6-6,.,CASSKAGASGQETQYF,TGTGCCAGCAGTAAAGCTGGGGCTAGCGGGCAAGAGACCCAGTACTTC
TRBJ1-4,TRBD1,TRBV2,.,CASSARTGGLANEKLFF,TGTGCCAGCAGTGCTAGGACAGGGGGCCTGGCTAATGAAAAACTGTTTTTT
TRBJ2-2,TRBD1,TRBV20-1,once,CSARRTGSRTGELFF,TGCAGTGCTCGTAGGACAGGGAGTAGAACCGGGGAGCTGTTTTTT
TRBJ2-7,.,TRBV20-1,.,CSAKDITTTTFYEQYF,TGCAGTGCTAAAGATATAACTACCACCACCTTCTACGAGCAGTACTTC
TRBJ2-2,.,TRBV12-3/TRBV12-4,.,CASSFSGAFGELFF,TGTGCCAGCAGTTTTTCGGGGGCCTTCGGGGAGCTGTTTTTT